The sequence of this TCR beta chain was determined in a study of T-cell reconstitution after alpha-beta-depleted transplantation in children. Regarding the study as a whole: At day 60, the high TCRbeta diversity found in some patients originated from recipient T cells and thymic progenitors that had survived. Alpha-beta T cells about two months after transplant reportedly derived from several hundred expanded graft clones. T-cell counts and diversity at one year following transplant were attributed mainly to newly produced T cells.

This clonotype showed up many times. Antigen specificity is unknown. CDR1 and CDR2 (germline): DFQATT, SNEGSKA (reference sequence). The CDR3 sequence is 14 residues long. Trimming left V 7 bases short and J 1 base short, with 15 bases between. TCRbeta library preparation incorporated unique molecular identifiers. TCRdb processed the PCR reads anew with MiXCR; each CDR3 protein has one entry. This table has 500,000 to 650,000 distinct CDR3 sequences, around 10% appearing once. The sequences come from PBMCs, mostly from graft donor cells, collected 180 days after TCRalphabeta/CD19-depleted stem cell transplant. The chain couples TRBV20-1 to TRBJ2-3, with D perhaps matching TRBD1 (6 bases). The sequence was obtained from a female patient between 2 and 15 years old who had a stem cell transplant for aplastic anemia, so the T cells may come from the graft donor. The DNA of the CDR3 is TGCAGTGAGCTTTCGGGACAACGCACAGATACGCAGTATTTT. Its translation is CSELSGQRTDTQYF.